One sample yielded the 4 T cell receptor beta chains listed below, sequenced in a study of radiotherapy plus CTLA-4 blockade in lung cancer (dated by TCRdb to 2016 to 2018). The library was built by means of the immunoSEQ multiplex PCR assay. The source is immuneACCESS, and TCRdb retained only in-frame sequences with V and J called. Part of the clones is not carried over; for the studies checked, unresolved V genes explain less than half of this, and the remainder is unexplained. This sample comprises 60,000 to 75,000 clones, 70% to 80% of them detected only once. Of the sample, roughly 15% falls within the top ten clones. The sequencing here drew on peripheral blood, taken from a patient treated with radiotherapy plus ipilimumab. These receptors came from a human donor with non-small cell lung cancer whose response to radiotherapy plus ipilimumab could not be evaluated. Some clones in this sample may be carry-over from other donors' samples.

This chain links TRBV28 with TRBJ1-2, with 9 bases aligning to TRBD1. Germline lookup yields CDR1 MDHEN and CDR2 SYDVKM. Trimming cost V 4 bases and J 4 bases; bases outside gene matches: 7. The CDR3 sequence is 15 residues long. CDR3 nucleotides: TGTGCCAGCAGTTCGACCGGGACAGGGTCCTATGGCTACACCTTC. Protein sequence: CASSSTGTGSYGYTF.

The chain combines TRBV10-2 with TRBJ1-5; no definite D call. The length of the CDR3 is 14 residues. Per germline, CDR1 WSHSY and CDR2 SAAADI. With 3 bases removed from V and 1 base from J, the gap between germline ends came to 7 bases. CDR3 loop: CASSEISSNQPQHF. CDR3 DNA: TGCGCCAGCAGTGAAATAAGCAGCAATCAGCCCCAGCATTTT.

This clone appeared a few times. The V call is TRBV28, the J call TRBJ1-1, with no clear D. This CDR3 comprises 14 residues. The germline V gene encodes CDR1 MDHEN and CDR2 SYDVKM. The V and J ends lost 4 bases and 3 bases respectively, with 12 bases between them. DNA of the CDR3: TGTGCCAGCAGTTCCCGGGTGGTGGACACTGAAGCTTTCTTT. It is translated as CASSSRVVDTEAFF.

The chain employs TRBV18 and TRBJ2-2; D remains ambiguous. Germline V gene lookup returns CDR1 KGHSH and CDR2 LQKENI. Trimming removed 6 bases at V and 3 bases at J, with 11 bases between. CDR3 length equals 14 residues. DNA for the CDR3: TGTGCCAGCTCCCCCCTCTCGGACACCGGGGAGCTGTTTTTT. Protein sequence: CASSPLSDTGELFF.